The entry below gives a single T cell receptor (beta chain) sequence along with its context. V dropped 4 bases and J dropped 4; count of bases not matched to a gene: 10. Germline-derived CDR1 and CDR2 are SGHRS and YFSETQ. This CDR3 is 16 amino acids long. The data are from a study of blood T cell repertoires in COVID-19. Original analysis: Amplification from reference gene primers served as the basis for estimated nucleated cell counts. Clones were read by immunoSEQ multiplex PCR, and TCRdb kept only the in-frame ones, dropping some. From that table come the V and J calls and clone size; the DNA was used to work out D and trimming. The data show about 22,000 clones, with roughly 88% seen just once and 22% held by the top ten.

This TCR derives from an elderly man with active or convalescent COVID-19. The gene calls are TRBV5-1 and TRBJ2-3, with 9 bases fitting TRBD1. Sequenced sample: peripheral blood. DNA for the CDR3: TGCGCCAGCAGCCCTGACCCGGGACAGGGATCAGATACGCAGTATTTT. Its translation: CASSPDPGQGSDTQYF. The full variable domain, in which reference TRBV5-1 and TRBJ2-3 provide the parts outside the CDR3, is KAGVTQTPRYLIKTRGQQVTLSCSPISGHRSVSWYQQTPGQGLQFLFEYFSETQRNKGNFPGRFSGRQFSNSRSEMNVSTLELGDSALYLCASSPDPGQGSDTQYFGPGTRLTVL.